What follows describes a single TCR beta chain. No antigen is known for it. The V end was cut by 4 bases, the J end by 2 bases, with 15 bases between. The CDR3 runs to 16 residues. Germline V gene sequence: CDR1 PRHDT, CDR2 FYEKMQ (reference sequence). The data stem from a study of cytomegalovirus exposure and HLA in healthy donors. Study background: A later analysis reported the 100 to 150 validation repertoires used the same platform as the 550 to 800 first-cohort repertoires.

The assay was immunoSEQ multiplex PCR, and TCRdb's table has in-frame clones only and misses some. The table has 55,000 to 75,000 clones, approximately 95% seen once. Findings and limits, study-wide: Reported performance of the classifier showed diagnosis of cytomegalovirus status with high specificity and sensitivity. It was approximately 170 TCR beta chains that were listed as cytomegalovirus-associated. CMV antigen specificity was confirmed in vitro for a few CMV-associated chains.

Sequences were obtained from PBMCs. The chain joins TRBV13 to TRBJ1-3, with D possibly being TRBD1 (5 bases). The sequence derives from a woman younger than 30 in good health and CMV-seropositive. CDR3 amino acids: CASSSTLGGTGNTIYF. The CDR3, as DNA: TGTGCCAGCAGCTCCACTCTCGGGGGAACTGGAAACACCATATATTTT.